Described below is a single T cell receptor (beta chain) sequence and its context. 60 Vbeta and 13 Jbeta primers were used in PCR. Here immunoSEQ multiplex PCR was the method, and the copy in TCRdb shows in-frame clones only, minus some. Altogether around 200,000 clones are present, around 84% being singletons, with the ten largest covering roughly 1.2%. This sample was included in a study of cytomegalovirus exposure and HLA in healthy donors. Study background: HLA-typed donors were the source of 90 million or so unique TCRs, which an early data release held.

Germline V gene data show CDR1 as SGHTA and CDR2 as FQGNSA. V shed 8 bases, J shed 0 bases, and the junction held 6 bases outside the gene matches. This CDR3 is 16 amino acids long. This TCR was sampled from a girl aged 2-15 years in good health and CMV-seropositive. This rearrangement joins TRBV7-2 to TRBJ2-6, with 8 bases aligning to TRBD2. The specimen was PBMCs. The CDR3 region has the DNA TGTGCCAGCTCTAGACGGGGGGGCTCTGGGGCCAACGTCCTGACTTTC. The encoded protein is CASSRRGGSGANVLTF.